This TCR beta chain was profiled in a study of blood T cell repertoires in COVID-19 (dated by TCRdb to the early 2020s). In terms of the full investigation: Collaborator samples came from the United States, Italy and Spain and covered acute and convalescent phases of COVID-19. The prospective study material was composed of cDNA or gDNA derived from T cells, B-cell-depleted T cells, or PBMCs. Deeply sampled blood TCRbeta repertoires from subjects exposed to, actively infected with, or recovered from COVID-19 were included in the dataset. The repertoires were released in a freely available public database intended as a resource for research on the immune response to SARS-CoV-2. Samples were obtained from the ongoing ImmuneRACE study (first 160 participants) and from about 1,300 subjects provided by 6 global collaborators. A de-identified subject ID, COVID-19 status, age in years and sex were almost always included in the sample metadata. Where available, HLA class I and class II types were obtained from metadata supplied by the sample provider rather than from assay-based typing. What the study reported, not specific to this receptor: How much clinical and demographic metadata was included differed by source and by participant, and the metadata was provided uncurated.

Collaborating institutions collected whole blood in K2EDTA tubes following their own protocols. For TCRbeta analysis, collaborator samples were shipped as frozen whole blood, as isolated PBMCs, or as DNA extracted from either sample type. For CDR1 and CDR2, the germline V gene lists LGHNA and YSLEER. Reading from cysteine to phenylalanine, the CDR3 counts 15 amino acids. Here the CDR3 DNA is all that survives: 45 bases in frame from base 1. V loses 0 bases, J loses 0 bases, and the germline ends lie 8 bases apart. The immunoSEQ Assay, a bias-controlled multiplex PCR, was used to amplify TCRbeta CDR3 regions from genomic DNA. Per the authors' processing: Within the assay, amplification of reference gene primers was used to estimate how many nucleated cells each sample contained. To quantify the absolute abundance of each unique TCRbeta CDR3 rearrangement, sequence reads were collapsed and filtered. Productive Simpson clonality was computed per sample as the square root of Simpson's diversity index over productive rearrangements. TCRdb holds this immuneACCESS table with in-frame rearrangements only. Some clones are missing; in checked studies, unresolved V genes explain under half, and the rest has no known cause. V, J and clone size derive from that table, while D and trimming were established from the DNA sequence. The sample table contains roughly 110,000 clones; only one count was recorded for roughly 80% of them. In total, the top ten clones hold approximately 8.1% of the sample.

With respect to this clone: This clone's antigen is unknown. No base quality values were provided; no much bigger clone lies one nucleotide off.

The chain uses TRBV4-3 and TRBJ1-2; the D gene cannot be resolved reliably. The clonotype comes from a woman between 40 and 50 years old with acute or convalescent COVID-19. Sequencing input: peripheral blood. The DNA reads as follows: TGCGCCAGCAGCCAAGATGCAGGAACTAACTATGGCTACACCTTC. Translated, this is CASSQDAGTNYGYTF.